The 18 T cell receptor beta chains below were found in one sample sequenced in a study of shared clonotypes between healthy human individuals. The table came from immunoSEQ multiplex PCR; TCRdb's copy has only in-frame clones and leaves some out. The sample yields approximately 2.4 million clones, approximately 96% seen once. Material for sequencing was naive CD4+ T cells sorted from blood. Indicated subset: CD45RA+ positively selected. The receptors here all came from a man aged 18 to 29 in good health.

This chain links TRBV11-2 with TRBJ2-4; TRBD2 might be the D (6 bases). CDR3 length: 14 amino acids. V was pared by 5 bases and J by 7 bases, with 15 bases between. Germline CDR1 and CDR2: SGHAT and FQNNGV. The CDR3, as DNA: TGTGCCAGCAGCGACGGGTGGGAGGTCAACATTCAGTACTTC. This sequence encodes CASSDGWEVNIQYF.

The chain uses TRBV6-5 and TRBJ2-5; D not resolved. The CDR3 totals 12 residues. V was cut by 5 bases and J by 5 bases, with 9 bases left in between. CDR1 and CDR2 (germline): MNHEY, SVGAGI. The CDR3 protein is CASSQTLETQYF. In DNA, the CDR3 is TGTGCCAGCAGTCAGACTCTGGAGACCCAGTACTTC.

The chain couples TRBV30 to TRBJ1-2; no firm D call. Germline V gene data show CDR1 as GTSNPN and CDR2 as SVGIG (reference sequence). The CDR3 spans 13 residues. Trimming removed 0 bases from V and 4 bases from J, with 9 bases in between. The DNA for the CDR3 is TGTGCCTGGAGTGTAGGCGTACCCTATGGCTACACCTTC. Translated: CAWSVGVPYGYTF.

This sequence joins TRBV5-1 and TRBJ2-2; 9 nucleotides align to TRBD1. V was clipped by 6 bases and J by 6 bases; unmatched bases: 6. This CDR3 has 14 residues. Germline assignment: CDR1 SGHRS and CDR2 YFSETQ. The CDR3 DNA is TGCGCCAGCACGGGGACAGGGTATTCCGGGGAGCTGTTTTTT. It translates to CASTGTGYSGELFF.

The chain joins TRBV4-1 to TRBJ2-3, with TRBD2 matching over 8 bases. Looked up from germline, CDR1 is MGHRA and CDR2 is YSYEKL. The CDR3 has 18 amino acids. With 4 bases clipped from V and 0 bases from J, the junction kept 12 bases outside the gene matches. The chain's CDR3 is CASSLTASGSLSTDTQYF. CDR3 DNA: TGCGCCAGCAGCCTCACCGCGAGCGGGAGTCTTAGCACAGATACGCAGTATTTT.

This clone has only one observation. The V gene is TRBV6-6, the J gene TRBJ1-2; 9 bases are shared with TRBD1. Germline assignment: CDR1 MNHNY and CDR2 SVGAGI (reference sequence). V was pared by 6 bases and J by 6 bases, with 2 bases of the junction left unmatched. The CDR3 is made up of 12 amino acids. CDR3 bases: TGTGCCAGCAGACAGGGGGCAGATGGCTACACCTTC. Translating gives CASRQGADGYTF.

The V gene is TRBV25-1, the J gene TRBJ2-3; 8 bases align to TRBD2. The CDR3 is 16 amino acids. With V trimmed by 2 bases and J by 2 bases, 6 bases remained unmatched. Per the germline V gene, CDR1 is MGHDK and CDR2 is SYGVNS. The DNA of the CDR3 is TGTGCCAGCAGTGAACTAAGCGGGGGAGACACAGATACGCAGTATTTT. This sequence encodes CASSELSGGDTDTQYF.

This clone was recorded once. The chain recombines TRBV10-3 with TRBJ1-1; D gene unclear. Trimming took 7 bases from V and 2 from J, leaving 8 bases between them. The CDR3 is 12 residues long. Germline lookup yields CDR1 ENHRY and CDR2 SYGVKD. CDR3 in amino acids: CAIKSGNTEAFF. The CDR3, as DNA: TGTGCCATCAAGTCCGGAAACACTGAAGCTTTCTTT.

CDR3 bases: TGCGCCATCAGTGGGGGACAGGGACTCTATGGCTACACCTTC. Translating it yields CAISGGQGLYGYTF. The genes are TRBV5-1 and TRBJ1-2; 9 bases line up with TRBD1. The CDR3 is 14 residues long. Germline CDR1 SGHRS, CDR2 YFSETQ. Germline trimming cut 9 bases from V and 4 bases from J; bases unmatched to any gene: 10.

The chain is built from TRBV6-6 and TRBJ2-7, with TRBD2 as a possible D gene (5 bases). Trimming removed 6 bases at V and 6 bases at J, with 18 bases between. This CDR3 contains 14 residues. Germline loops: CDR1 MNHNY, CDR2 SVGAGI (reference sequence). CDR3 DNA: TGTGCCAGCAGAGAAGGGAGTGCGCTGGGCGAGCAGTACTTC. Protein sequence: CASREGSALGEQYF.

The rearrangement uses TRBV7-2 and TRBJ2-2; D call uncertain. V was pared by 0 bases and J by 7 bases, with 9 bases between. The CDR3 consists of 14 residues. Germline values: CDR1 SGHTA, CDR2 FQGNSA. The CDR3 DNA reads TGTGCCAGCAGCTTAGCCAGGAGAAACGGGGAGCTGTTTTTT. This encodes CASSLARRNGELFF.

Points on this clone: The sample has other DNA sequences that encode this CDR3 too. The chain combines TRBV5-1 with TRBJ2-1; 7 positions match TRBD1. V lost 2 bases, J lost 4 bases, and 3 bases stayed unmatched. This CDR3 contains 14 residues. Looked up from germline, CDR1 is SGHRS and CDR2 is YFSETQ. This chain's CDR3 is CASSLGTAYNEQFF. In DNA, the CDR3 is TGCGCCAGCAGCTTAGGGACAGCTTACAATGAGCAGTTCTTC.

The CDR3 loop reads CASSKAPGEGSDTEAFF. In DNA form, the CDR3 reads TGTGCCAGCAGCAAAGCGCCAGGGGAAGGGTCGGACACTGAAGCTTTCTTT. The V and J genes are TRBV21-1 and TRBJ1-1; the listed D gene, TRBD1, was not tested against the DNA. TRBV21-1 is a listed pseudogene. This CDR3 is built from 17 residues.

The CDR3 DNA is TGTGCCAGCAGGACAGGGGCAAAAAACGCCTACGAGCAGTACTTC. Amino acid sequence: CASRTGAKNAYEQYF. The V call is TRBV25-1, the J call TRBJ2-7; 8 positions match TRBD1. Trimming cost V 6 bases and J 2 bases; bases outside gene matches: 9. This CDR3 has 15 amino acids. The germline V gene has CDR1 MGHDK and CDR2 SYGVNS.

This clone was observed a single time. The chain joins TRBV28 to TRBJ1-2; D perhaps matches TRBD1 (5 bases). Trimming shortened V by 4 bases and J by 1 base, and 7 bases separated the two germline ends. From germline, CDR1 is MDHEN and CDR2 SYDVKM. CDR3 length: 13 residues. Written as DNA, the CDR3 is TGTGCCAGCAGTTCGGGGGTTAACTATGGCTACACCTTC. It yields the protein CASSSGVNYGYTF.

This sequence joins TRBV20-1 and TRBJ1-1; D unresolved. The CDR3 is 11 residues long. The germline V and J ends were trimmed by 6 bases and 1 base, with 6 bases remaining between them. Per germline, CDR1 DFQATT and CDR2 SNEGSKA (reference sequence). CDR3 sequence reads: CSAEQNTEAFF. The CDR3 DNA follows: TGCAGTGCCGAACAGAACACTGAAGCTTTCTTT.

Of note for this clone: The identical CDR3 is also encoded by other nucleotide sequences in the sample. J is TRBJ1-2 and V is TRBV6-5; 7 bases fit TRBD1. Germline V gives CDR1 MNHEY, CDR2 SVGAGI. The CDR3 totals 14 residues. Trimming took 0 bases from V and 2 from J; bases not matched to a gene: 0. In DNA, the CDR3 is TGTGCCAGCAGTTACTCACAGGGGAACTATGGCTACACCTTC. It is translated as CASSYSQGNYGYTF.

This chain connects TRBV9 to TRBJ2-5, with D hard to call. The germline V gene has CDR1 SGDLS and CDR2 YYNGEE. Trimming stripped 0 bases from V and 1 base from J, with 13 bases between. The CDR3 totals 16 residues. CDR3 residues: CASSVGARETQETQYF. CDR3 nucleotide sequence: TGTGCCAGCAGCGTAGGGGCACGAGAAACCCAAGAGACCCAGTACTTC.